This T cell receptor beta chain was sequenced for a study of blood T cell repertoires in COVID-19. Study-level background: There were acute and convalescent COVID-19 samples, and they came from the United States, Italy and Spain.

This table comes from immunoSEQ multiplex PCR, and its TCRdb copy is limited to in-frame clones, with some not included. The sample includes some 160,000 clones, around 80% of them seen just once. The CDR3 sequence is 12 residues long. The V end was cut by 2 bases, the J end by 4 bases, with 8 bases between. Germline assignment: CDR1 SQVTM and CDR2 ANQGSEA. Ages ranged from about 18 to 89 years, with residence in 24 US areas. Cohort assignment relied on participant-reported clinical history. The sequencing input was PBMCs or T cells enriched from blood (not recorded which). The TCR was taken from a woman in her fifties or sixties who had recovered from COVID-19. The chain links TRBV29-1 to TRBJ1-2; no reliable D call. CDR3 DNA: TGCAGCGTTGAACGAGGGATCTATGGCTACACCTTC. This encodes CSVERGIYGYTF. The whole variable domain, remainder taken from reference TRBV29-1 and TRBJ1-2, is SAVISQKPSRDICQRGTSLTIQCQVDSQVTMMFWYRQQPGQSLTLIATANQGSEATYESGFVIDKFPISRPNLTFSTLTVSNMSPEDSSIYLCSVERGIYGYTFGSGTRLTVV.